This is a list of T cell receptor beta chains from one sample in a study of T cell repertoires in cytomegalovirus infection. Their specific antigens are unknown. TCRdb reprocessed the reads with MiXCR, giving one entry per CDR3 protein. The sample has over 100,000 distinct CDR3 sequences, around 10% seen once. The sequenced sample consisted of PBMCs, sequenced either directly or after in vitro stimulation (not recorded which). The receptors shown here come from a human donor in good health (CMV status not recorded). Some clones in this sample may be carry-over from other donors' samples. The CDR3 runs from the conserved cysteine through the conserved F or W. Each record gives: CDR3 protein, CDR3 DNA, J gene, D gene, V gene, clone size. The D gene is left open where the match is weak. Some rows mark clone size as missing; the rest say once, few, many or name a class of expanded clone.

CASTRLAVDHF	TGTGCCAGCACTCGACTAGCGGTGGATCATTTT	TRBJ2-3	TRBD2	TRBV2	NA
CASSQHPGLAYNEQFF	TGTGCCAGCAGCCAACATCCGGGACTAGCATACAATGAGCAGTTCTTC	TRBJ2-1	TRBD2	TRBV7-2	many
CASSLLSGGGGAFSGNTIYF	TGTGCCAGCAGCCTCCTCAGTGGGGGGGGCGGGGCCTTCTCTGGAAACACCATATATTTT	TRBJ1-3	NA	TRBV7-2	many
CASSLLSGRGQPQHF	TGTGCCAGCAGCTTATTGTCAGGGAGGGGTCAGCCCCAGCATTTT	TRBJ1-5	NA	TRBV7-2	many
CASSADRNSYNEQFF	TGCGCCAGCAGCGCGGACCGAAACTCCTACAATGAGCAGTTCTTC	TRBJ2-1	NA	TRBV4-3	few
CASSLSTRNYGYTF	TGTGCCAGCAGCTTGTCTACCAGGAACTATGGCTACACCTTC	TRBJ1-2	NA	TRBV5-4	few
CSAIPVTGGASYEQYF	TGCAGTGCTATTCCCGTGACAGGGGGCGCCTCCTACGAGCAGTACTTC	TRBJ2-7	TRBD1	TRBV20-1	NA
CASSPGQGDLNEQFF	TGCGCCAGCAGCCCGGGACAGGGAGATCTCAATGAGCAGTTCTTC	TRBJ2-1	TRBD1	TRBV5-1	NA
CASSPAGAAGYTEAFF	TGTGCCAGCAGTCCCGCAGGGGCGGCTGGGTACACTGAAGCTTTCTTT	TRBJ1-1	NA	TRBV28	many
CASSPRQRLAKNIQYF	TGTGCCAGCAGCCCGAGACAGAGACTAGCCAAAAACATTCAGTACTTC	TRBJ2-4	NA	TRBV11-3	many
CASSFESLRDEQFF	TGTGCCAGCAGTTTCGAGTCCCTTAGGGATGAGCAGTTCTTC	TRBJ2-1	NA	TRBV28	many
CASLGPPNPKQFF	TGTGCCAGCTTAGGACCCCCGAATCCGAAGCAGTTCTTC	TRBJ2-1	NA	TRBV7-2	many
CSASDNPSTDTQYF	TGCAGTGCTAGTGACAACCCCAGCACAGATACGCAGTATTTT	TRBJ2-3	NA	TRBV20-1	NA
CASSHQGAPNQPQHF	TGTGCCAGCAGCCATCAGGGGGCTCCTAATCAGCCCCAGCATTTT	TRBJ1-5	TRBD1	TRBV5-6	few
CASSGRTSGGGELFF	TGTGCCAGCAGCGGCCGGACTAGCGGGGGCGGGGAGCTGTTTTTT	TRBJ2-2	TRBD2	TRBV7-2	NA
CASSSRETQYF	TGTGCCAGCAGCTCAAGGGAGACCCAGTACTTC	TRBJ2-5	NA	TRBV7-9	many
CASSGRGSGYQPQHF	TGTGCCAGCAGTGGACGAGGTTCGGGTTACCAGCCCCAGCATTTT	TRBJ1-5	NA	TRBV12-3/TRBV12-4	many
CSVEEREGPGANVLTF	TGCAGCGTTGAAGAAAGGGAGGGGCCCGGGGCCAACGTCCTGACTTTC	TRBJ2-6	TRBD2	TRBV29-1	many
CASSAVTSGAQETQYF	TGTGCCAGCAGCGCGGTGACTAGCGGGGCCCAAGAGACCCAGTACTTC	TRBJ2-5	TRBD2	TRBV7-9	few
CASSQDGSGGYTF	TGCGCCAGCAGCCAAGATGGTTCAGGGGGCTACACCTTC	TRBJ1-2	NA	TRBV4-3	few
CASSSTSGSSNEQFF	TGTGCCAGCAGCTCTACTAGCGGGAGTTCGAATGAGCAGTTCTTC	TRBJ2-1	TRBD2	TRBV7-8	medium-sized
CASSRGGAAQPQHF	TGTGCCAGTAGTAGGGGGGGGGCGGCTCAGCCCCAGCATTTT	TRBJ1-5	NA	TRBV19	NA
CSATSGNVAKNIQYF	TGCAGTGCCACCAGCGGAAATGTGGCCAAAAACATTCAGTACTTC	TRBJ2-4	NA	TRBV20-1	NA
CATSDWTDTDTQYF	TGTGCCACCAGTGACTGGACTGATACAGATACGCAGTATTTT	TRBJ2-3	NA	TRBV24-1	NA
CASSPSAGTGSLVTQYF	TGTGCCAGTAGTCCTTCCGCCGGGACAGGGTCGCTCGTGACCCAGTACTTC	TRBJ2-5	TRBD1	TRBV19	NA
CAISGGPGLEAFF	TGTGCCATCAGTGGGGGCCCCGGACTTGAAGCTTTCTTT	TRBJ1-1	NA	TRBV10-3	many
CASTKQGALSSGNTIYF	TGTGCCAGCACCAAACAGGGGGCCCTAAGCTCTGGAAACACCATATATTTT	TRBJ1-3	TRBD1	TRBV6-8	NA
CASSPRRETTNEKLFF	TGTGCCAGCAGTCCGCGGAGGGAAACAACTAATGAAAAACTGTTTTTT	TRBJ1-4	NA	TRBV28	few
CASSEAGTGNTEAFF	TGTGCCAGCAGTGAAGCCGGGACGGGAAACACTGAAGCTTTCTTT	TRBJ1-1	NA	TRBV6-1	few
CASSLLGPSSPEAFF	TGTGCCAGCAGCTTATTGGGCCCCTCGAGCCCTGAAGCTTTCTTT	TRBJ1-1	NA	TRBV7-9	many
CASSLAEAPETQYF	TGTGCCAGCAGCTTAGCGGAAGCTCCAGAGACCCAGTACTTC	TRBJ2-5	NA	TRBV7-2	few
CASRSTPKTGNYGYTF	TGTGCCAGTAGGTCAACGCCAAAAACAGGCAACTATGGCTACACCTTC	TRBJ1-2	NA	TRBV19	many
CASSSSMLQKNTEAFF	TGTGCCAGTAGTAGTAGCATGTTGCAGAAGAACACTGAAGCTTTCTTT	TRBJ1-1	NA	TRBV19	few
CASSPTGLGAYEQYF	TGTGCCAGCTCACCGACAGGTTTAGGGGCCTACGAGCAGTACTTC	TRBJ2-7	NA	TRBV18	many
CATSGEDRGTNEPFF	TGTGCCACCAGTGGGGAGGACAGGGGCACCAATGAGCCGTTCTTC	TRBJ2-1	TRBD1	TRBV24-1	NA
CASSATSMEQYF	TGTGCCAGCTCAGCGACTAGTATGGAGCAGTACTTC	TRBJ2-7	NA	TRBV18	many
CASSLGSGLSYNEQFF	TGTGCCAGCAGTTTGGGAAGCGGGCTCTCCTACAATGAGCAGTTCTTC	TRBJ2-1	NA	TRBV28	few
CASSFDSMNTEAFF	TGTGCCAGCAGTTTCGACAGCATGAACACTGAAGCTTTCTTT	TRBJ1-1	NA	TRBV28	few
CASSSLSFGPSGANVLTF	TGTGCCAGCAGCTCCCTGTCGTTCGGCCCCTCTGGGGCCAACGTCCTGACTTTC	TRBJ2-6	NA	TRBV7-2	many
CASSMWGSHGYTF	TGTGCCAGTAGTATGTGGGGGTCTCATGGCTACACCTTC	TRBJ1-2	NA	TRBV19	few
CASSSKGGSPYNEQFF	TGTGCCAGCAGCTCCAAAGGCGGGAGCCCCTACAATGAGCAGTTCTTC	TRBJ2-1	TRBD2	TRBV5-4	few
CASSWSGQGNEKLFF	TGTGCCAGCAGTTGGTCGGGACAGGGGAATGAAAAACTGTTTTTT	TRBJ1-4	TRBD1	TRBV12-3/TRBV12-4	few
CASGLVISGQGKEKLFF	TGTGCTAGTGGTTTGGTAATATCGGGACAGGGAAAAGAAAAACTGTTTTTT	TRBJ1-4	TRBD1	TRBV12-5	many
CASSLGPSAGKETQYF	TGTGCCAGCAGTTTGGGACCCTCGGCGGGAAAAGAGACCCAGTACTTC	TRBJ2-5	NA	TRBV27	NA
CASGLLGTGKAFF	TGTGCTAGTGGTTTGCTCGGGACAGGTAAAGCTTTCTTT	TRBJ1-1	TRBD1	TRBV12-5	NA
CASGLAEMNTEAFF	TGTGCTAGTGGTTTGGCAGAAATGAACACTGAAGCTTTCTTT	TRBJ1-1	NA	TRBV12-5	many
CASRRSEKLFF	TGTGCCAGCAGACGAAGTGAAAAACTGTTTTTT	TRBJ1-4	NA	TRBV12-3/TRBV12-4	few
CAGASGRAGEQFF	TGTGCCGGGGCTAGCGGGAGGGCCGGTGAGCAGTTCTTC	TRBJ2-1	TRBD2	TRBV19	many
CASSTRGTTEAFF	TGTGCCAGTAGTACCAGGGGGACCACTGAAGCTTTCTTT	TRBJ1-1	TRBD1	TRBV19	NA
CASKTSGSSYNEQFF	TGTGCCAGCAAAACTAGCGGGAGCTCCTACAATGAGCAGTTCTTC	TRBJ2-1	TRBD2	TRBV7-2	NA
CASSSGTSGGYSYNEQFF	TGTGCCAGCAGCTCCGGGACTAGCGGGGGTTACTCCTACAATGAGCAGTTCTTC	TRBJ2-1	TRBD2	TRBV11-2	many
CASSQGGARGTNAEAFF	TGCGCCAGCAGCCAAGGGGGCGCGAGGGGAACAAACGCTGAAGCTTTCTTT	TRBJ1-1	NA	TRBV4-1	NA
CASSPTWNQETQYF	TGTGCCAGCAGCCCCACCTGGAACCAAGAGACCCAGTACTTC	TRBJ2-5	NA	TRBV6-1	many
CASSQDRPDRGNGYTF	TGCGCCAGCAGCCAAGATCGTCCTGACAGGGGAAATGGCTACACCTTC	TRBJ1-2	TRBD1	TRBV4-1	many
CASSAVQGAGGDTQYF	TGTGCCAGCAGCGCTGTGCAAGGGGCTGGGGGAGATACGCAGTATTTT	TRBJ2-3	NA	TRBV7-9	few